Listed below are T cell receptor beta chains from one sample, sequenced in a study of human T cells and chemical hapten exposure. One entry per CDR3 protein, called by TCRdb with MiXCR from the RACE reads. Found here are roughly 48,000 distinct CDR3 sequences, 4% to 4.5% of them singletons; the top ten hold around 5.8%. What was sequenced was whole blood. These receptors were taken from a human donor in good health. Some clones in this sample may be carry-over from other donors' samples. The CDR3 runs from the conserved cysteine through the conserved F or W. The order of the fields is clone size, J gene, D gene, V gene, CDR3 DNA, CDR3 protein. The D gene is left open where the match is weak. Size values are once, few and many counts, or a class for expanded clones, and some rows have none.

>many|TRBJ1-6|TRBD1|TRBV12-3/TRBV12-4
TGTGCCAGCAGCTCCGGGACAGACTCCTATAATTCACCCCTCCACTTT
CASSSGTDSYNSPLHF
>many|TRBJ2-5|.|TRBV2
TGTGCCAGCAGTGAAACGGGGCGCGGGGAGACCCAGTACTTC
CASSETGRGETQYF
>many|TRBJ2-1|TRBD1|TRBV29-1
TGCAGCGTTGCGGCAGGGGGCTCCTACAATGAGCAGTTCTTC
CSVAAGGSYNEQFF
>many|TRBJ2-3|TRBD1|TRBV7-6
TGTGCCAGCAGCTCCCCGGGACAGGGGGCGGGAGATACGCAGTATTTT
CASSSPGQGAGDTQYF
>.|TRBJ2-5|.|TRBV2
TGTGCCAGCAGGGAGGATCGTGAAGAGACCCAGTACTTC
CASREDREETQYF
>many|TRBJ1-4|.|TRBV2
TGTGCCAGCAGTGCCCGACGGGGGGCTAATGAAAAACTGTTTTTT
CASSARRGANEKLFF
>.|TRBJ1-4|.|TRBV23-1
TGCGCCAGCAGTCGCCCCCGAGGTCGGAAAAAACTGTTTTTT
CASSRPRGRKKLFF
>many|TRBJ1-2|.|TRBV20-1
TGCAGTGCTAGAGATTCGAAAGGAGTCCGCGGCTACACCTTC
CSARDSKGVRGYTF
>few|TRBJ1-2|.|TRBV29-1
TGCAGCGTTGAAGAGGCAGAGGGCGGCTATGGCTACACCTTC
CSVEEAEGGYGYTF
>.|TRBJ1-3|.|TRBV28
TGTGCCAGCAGTTTAGCGGGGGCCGGAAACACCATATATTTT
CASSLAGAGNTIYF
>few|TRBJ1-1|TRBD1|TRBV12-3/TRBV12-4
TGTGCCAGCAGTGCCGCCGGGACAGGGGGAAGTGAAGCTTTCTTT
CASSAAGTGGSEAFF
>.|TRBJ2-5|TRBD2|TRBV4-1
TGCGCCAGCAGCCATCCCACACGGGAGGGGGCCCAGTACTTC
CASSHPTREGAQYF
>.|TRBJ2-2|TRBD2|TRBV7-7
TGTGCTAGCAGTTGGGGGACTACCGGTTTGGGCGGGGAGCTGTTTTTT
CASSWGTTGLGGELFF
>many|TRBJ1-6|.|TRBV28
TGTGCCAGCACCGGGGGGGGATCCCATAATTCACCCCTCCACTTT
CASTGGGSHNSPLHF
>many|TRBJ2-7|.|TRBV6-1
TGTGCCAGCCAGAGAGATACGGGGTCCTACGAGCAGTACTTC
CASQRDTGSYEQYF
>few|TRBJ2-5|TRBD1|TRBV14
TGTGCCAGCAGCCGTAACAGGGGCCAAGAGACCCAGTACTTC
CASSRNRGQETQYF
>many|TRBJ1-2|.|TRBV30
TGTGCCTGGAGTGGGACAGTCAACTATGGCTACACCTTC
CAWSGTVNYGYTF
>many|TRBJ2-1|TRBD1|TRBV18
TGTGCCAGCTCACCTACTATATGGGGACAGGGGACCACACCCAATGAGCAGTTCTTC
CASSPTIWGQGTTPNEQFF
>many|TRBJ2-3|.|TRBV5-6
TGTGCCAGCAGCTTGTCGGCGGGCGATCACACAGATACGCAGTATTTT
CASSLSAGDHTDTQYF
>.|TRBJ1-1|.|TRBV5-1
TGCGCCAGCAGCGGCGTTAGGTCGGGTACTGAAGCTTTCTTT
CASSGVRSGTEAFF
>.|TRBJ2-6|.|TRBV18
TGTGCCAGCTCACTCGACTGGGACCCTGGGGCCAACGTCCTGACTTTC
CASSLDWDPGANVLTF
>many|TRBJ2-3|TRBD2|TRBV6-5
TGTGCCAGCAGTTACGGTGCAGGGACTAGCAGCACAGATACGCAGTATTTT
CASSYGAGTSSTDTQYF
>few|TRBJ1-3|.|TRBV6-1
TGTGCCAGCAGTGAACAGCAGACCCTCTCTGGAAACACCATATATTTT
CASSEQQTLSGNTIYF
>many|TRBJ2-2|.|TRBV29-1
TGCAGCGTGAACACTAACACCGGGGAGCTGTTTTTT
CSVNTNTGELFF
>many|TRBJ2-7|.|TRBV19
TGTGCCAGTTCCTGGGGGGCAGGCTACGAGCAGTACTTC
CASSWGAGYEQYF
>.|TRBJ2-1|TRBD1|TRBV27
TGTGCCAGCAGTTGCCAGGACAGGAATTATCATGAGCAGTTCTTC
CASSCQDRNYHEQFF
>many|TRBJ2-4|TRBD2|TRBV4-1
TGCGCCAGCAGCCAAGGACTAGCCATCGGCCTTGCCAAAAACATTCAGTACTTC
CASSQGLAIGLAKNIQYF
>many|TRBJ1-2|.|TRBV7-8
TGTGCCAGCAGCGCCCTACAGGGAGTAGGCTATGGCTACACCTTC
CASSALQGVGYGYTF
>many|TRBJ1-1|TRBD1|TRBV29-1
TGCAGCGTTGTGGGACAGGGGAACACTGAAGCTTTCTTT
CSVVGQGNTEAFF